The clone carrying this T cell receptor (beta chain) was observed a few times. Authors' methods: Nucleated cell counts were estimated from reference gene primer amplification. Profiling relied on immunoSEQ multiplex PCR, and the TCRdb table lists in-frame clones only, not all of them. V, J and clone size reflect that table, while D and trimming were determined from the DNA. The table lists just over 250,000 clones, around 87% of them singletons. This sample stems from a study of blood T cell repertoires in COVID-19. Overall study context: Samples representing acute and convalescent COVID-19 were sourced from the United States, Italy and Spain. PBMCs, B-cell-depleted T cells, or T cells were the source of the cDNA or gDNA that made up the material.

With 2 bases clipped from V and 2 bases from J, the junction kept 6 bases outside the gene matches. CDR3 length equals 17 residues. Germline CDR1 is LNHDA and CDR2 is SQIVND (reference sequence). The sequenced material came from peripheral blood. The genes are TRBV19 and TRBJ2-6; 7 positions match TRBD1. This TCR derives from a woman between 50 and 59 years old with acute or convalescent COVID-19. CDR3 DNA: TGTGCCAGTAGTATACGAGAGGGGGCGGCTGGGGCCAACGTCCTGACTTTC. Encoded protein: CASSIREGAAGANVLTF.